A selection of T cell receptor beta chains follows, all from one sample in a study of T cell responses to AZD1222 COVID-19 vaccine. Profiling relied on immunoSEQ multiplex PCR, and the TCRdb table lists in-frame clones only, not all of them. The repertoire holds over 110,000 clones, 85% to 90% seen once, with 1.5% to 2% in the top ten. This sample comprised peripheral blood, obtained 28 days after the second AZD1222 dose. The receptor set was obtained from an adult who received the AZD1222 COVID-19 vaccine. The CDR3 runs from the conserved cysteine through the conserved F or W. A D gene is named only where the DNA matches it firmly. Clone size, where shown, is once, few, many, or a class for clones that have expanded.

clone size: .; V gene: TRBV5-4; D gene: .; J gene: TRBJ2-1; CDR3 length: 15; CDR3 DNA: TGTGCCAGCAGCTTGGAGGCCCGCTCTCGCCCTGAGCAGTTCTTC; CDR3 protein: CASSLEARSRPEQFF
clone size: .; V gene: TRBV6-5; D gene: TRBD1; J gene: TRBJ1-2; CDR3 length: 14; CDR3 DNA: TGTGCCAGCAGACCACCACAGGGGTCGGATGGCTACACCTTC; CDR3 protein: CASRPPQGSDGYTF
clone size: once; V gene: TRBV9; D gene: TRBD2; J gene: TRBJ2-3; CDR3 length: 19; CDR3 DNA: TGTGCCAGCAGCGCTGGGTGGACTAGCGGGGGGAGGAGGGCAGATACGCAGTATTTT; CDR3 protein: CASSAGWTSGGRRADTQYF
clone size: once; V gene: TRBV6-5; D gene: .; J gene: TRBJ2-3; CDR3 length: 13; CDR3 DNA: TGTGCCAGCAGTCGGGGTGGCAGAGATACGCAGTATTTT; CDR3 protein: CASSRGGRDTQYF
clone size: .; V gene: TRBV3-1/TRBV3-2; D gene: .; J gene: TRBJ2-1; CDR3 length: 14; CDR3 DNA: TGTGCCAGCAATACAGGGAAAGTGGGGCATGAGCAGTTCTTC; CDR3 protein: CASNTGKVGHEQFF
clone size: few; V gene: TRBV2; D gene: .; J gene: TRBJ1-5; CDR3 length: 15; CDR3 DNA: TGTGCCAGCAGTGAAGGGAGCAATAGCAATCAGCCCCAGCATTTT; CDR3 protein: CASSEGSNSNQPQHF
clone size: .; V gene: TRBV9; D gene: .; J gene: TRBJ2-1; CDR3 length: 15; CDR3 DNA: TGTGCCAGCACCTTAGCGGGATTCGACAGGGATGAGCAGTTCTTC; CDR3 protein: CASTLAGFDRDEQFF
clone size: .; V gene: TRBV29-1; D gene: TRBD1; J gene: TRBJ2-7; CDR3 length: 15; CDR3 DNA: TGCAGCTTCCTCGGGACCCCGGGACAGGGCGACGAGCAGTACTTC; CDR3 protein: CSFLGTPGQGDEQYF
clone size: .; V gene: TRBV5-5; D gene: TRBD2; J gene: TRBJ2-1; CDR3 length: 17; CDR3 DNA: TGTGCCAGCAGCCCTAGCGGGAGGGGTGGCTCCTACAATGAGCAGTTCTTC; CDR3 protein: CASSPSGRGGSYNEQFF
clone size: .; V gene: TRBV5-6; D gene: .; J gene: TRBJ2-2; CDR3 length: 13; CDR3 DNA: TGTGCCAGCAGTCCTAGGGGACCCGGGGAGCTGTTTTTT; CDR3 protein: CASSPRGPGELFF
clone size: .; V gene: TRBV21-1; D gene: .; J gene: TRBJ1-4; CDR3 length: 16; CDR3 DNA: TGTGCCAGCAGCGGGGGGCAGGTTGCAACTAATGAAAAACTGTTTTTT; CDR3 protein: CASSGGQVATNEKLFF
clone size: .; V gene: TRBV29-1; D gene: .; J gene: TRBJ1-1; CDR3 length: 10; CDR3 DNA: TGCAGCGCTCTCAACACTGAAGCTTTCTTT; CDR3 protein: CSALNTEAFF
clone size: .; V gene: TRBV18; D gene: TRBD2; J gene: TRBJ2-1; CDR3 length: 17; CDR3 DNA: TGTGCCAGCTCACCCTGGGGTAGCGGGAGCTCCTACAATGAGCAGTTCTTC; CDR3 protein: CASSPWGSGSSYNEQFF
clone size: .; V gene: TRBV7-9; D gene: .; J gene: TRBJ1-5; CDR3 length: 15; CDR3 DNA: TGTGCCAGCAGCCCGCAGACAGATAGCAATCAGCCCCAGCATTTT; CDR3 protein: CASSPQTDSNQPQHF
clone size: .; V gene: TRBV5-6; D gene: .; J gene: TRBJ1-5; CDR3 length: 16; CDR3 DNA: TGTGCCAGCAGCTTGGGCTGGGCAGGGCGAAGTCAGCCCCAGCATTTT; CDR3 protein: CASSLGWAGRSQPQHF
clone size: .; V gene: TRBV7-9; D gene: TRBD1; J gene: TRBJ1-6; CDR3 length: 15; CDR3 DNA: TGTGCCAGCAGCGTCGGCACAGGGGTCGGATCACCCCTCCACTTT; CDR3 protein: CASSVGTGVGSPLHF
clone size: .; V gene: TRBV6-1; D gene: TRBD2; J gene: TRBJ2-3; CDR3 length: 18; CDR3 DNA: TGTGCCAGCAGTGAAACATGGCGTAGCGGGGCCTCCACAGATACGCAGTATTTT; CDR3 protein: CASSETWRSGASTDTQYF
clone size: .; V gene: TRBV9; D gene: TRBD1; J gene: TRBJ2-6; CDR3 length: 17; CDR3 DNA: TGTGCCAGCAGCAGACGAGGGACAGTCTCTGGGGCCAACGTCCTGACTTTC; CDR3 protein: CASSRRGTVSGANVLTF
clone size: .; V gene: TRBV27; D gene: .; J gene: TRBJ1-6; CDR3 length: 15; CDR3 DNA: TGTGCCAGCAGCAGAAACTGGGACGGTAATTCACCCCTCCACTTT; CDR3 protein: CASSRNWDGNSPLHF
clone size: .; V gene: TRBV10-3; D gene: TRBD1; J gene: TRBJ1-3; CDR3 length: 14; CDR3 DNA: TGTGCCACGGGTACAGGGGACTCTGGAAACACCATATATTTT; CDR3 protein: CATGTGDSGNTIYF
clone size: .; V gene: TRBV5-1; D gene: .; J gene: TRBJ1-1; CDR3 length: 13; CDR3 DNA: TGCGCCAGCAGCAGACATCGGGACACTGAAGCTTTCTTT; CDR3 protein: CASSRHRDTEAFF
clone size: .; V gene: TRBV2; D gene: TRBD2; J gene: TRBJ2-1; CDR3 length: 15; CDR3 DNA: TGTGCCAGCAGTGAAGAACCGGGACTAGACAATGAGCAGTTCTTC; CDR3 protein: CASSEEPGLDNEQFF
clone size: .; V gene: TRBV3-1/TRBV3-2; D gene: .; J gene: TRBJ1-1; CDR3 length: 18; CDR3 DNA: TGTGCCAGCAGCCGCAACCCCGCGCCTGCGAAGGTGAACACTGAAGCTTTCTTT; CDR3 protein: CASSRNPAPAKVNTEAFF
clone size: .; V gene: TRBV7-2; D gene: .; J gene: TRBJ1-3; CDR3 length: 14; CDR3 DNA: TGTGCCAGCAGCGCCACCAGGGGTGGAAACACCATATATTTT; CDR3 protein: CASSATRGGNTIYF
clone size: .; V gene: TRBV5-1; D gene: TRBD2; J gene: TRBJ2-1; CDR3 length: 15; CDR3 DNA: TGCGCCACTACGCGGGGGGTCCAAAATTACAATGAGCAGTTCTTC; CDR3 protein: CATTRGVQNYNEQFF
clone size: .; V gene: TRBV7-9; D gene: TRBD2; J gene: TRBJ2-3; CDR3 length: 17; CDR3 DNA: TGTGCCAGCAGCCCAAGGACTAGCGGAGTGAGCACAGATACGCAGTATTTT; CDR3 protein: CASSPRTSGVSTDTQYF
clone size: .; V gene: TRBV11-3; D gene: TRBD1; J gene: TRBJ2-4; CDR3 length: 20; CDR3 DNA: TGTGCCAGCAGCTCAGACCACCCACCCGACAGGGAGTCTCTCCAAAACATTCAGTACTTC; CDR3 protein: CASSSDHPPDRESLQNIQYF
clone size: .; V gene: TRBV2; D gene: .; J gene: TRBJ1-2; CDR3 length: 14; CDR3 DNA: TGTGCCAGCAGTGAAGCGCTAATAGGCTATGGCTACACCTTC; CDR3 protein: CASSEALIGYGYTF
clone size: .; V gene: TRBV24-1; D gene: .; J gene: TRBJ1-1; CDR3 length: 18; CDR3 DNA: TGTGCCACCAGTGACTCTGGGACCCGGGCGGGTCGGAACACTGAAGCTTTCTTT; CDR3 protein: CATSDSGTRAGRNTEAFF
clone size: .; V gene: TRBV5-1; D gene: TRBD1; J gene: TRBJ1-4; CDR3 length: 14; CDR3 DNA: TGCGCCAGCAGCTTGGGACAGGGTGGAGAAAAACTGTTTTTT; CDR3 protein: CASSLGQGGEKLFF
clone size: once; V gene: TRBV5-1; D gene: .; J gene: TRBJ2-1; CDR3 length: 18; CDR3 DNA: TGCGCCAGCAGCTCTATCCGGGACTCGAAGGGCACACACAATGAGCAGTTCTTC; CDR3 protein: CASSSIRDSKGTHNEQFF
clone size: .; V gene: TRBV21-1; D gene: .; J gene: TRBJ1-5; CDR3 length: 16; CDR3 DNA: TGTGCCAGCAGCACGATGGGACAGAATAGCAATCAGCCCCAGCATTTT; CDR3 protein: CASSTMGQNSNQPQHF
clone size: .; V gene: TRBV4-1; D gene: TRBD2; J gene: TRBJ2-5; CDR3 length: 16; CDR3 DNA: TGCGCCAGCAGCCAGGGACTAGCGGGAGGGCCGGAGACCCAGTACTTC; CDR3 protein: CASSQGLAGGPETQYF
clone size: .; V gene: TRBV7-3; D gene: .; J gene: TRBJ2-2; CDR3 length: 16; CDR3 DNA: TGTGCCAGCAGCCCCGAATTGGTCCTGAACACCGGGGAGCTGTTTTTT; CDR3 protein: CASSPELVLNTGELFF
clone size: .; V gene: TRBV28; D gene: TRBD2; J gene: TRBJ2-1; CDR3 length: 15; CDR3 DNA: TGTGCCAGCAGAGGCGGGAGTGTTTCCTACAATGAGCAGTTCTTC; CDR3 protein: CASRGGSVSYNEQFF
clone size: .; V gene: TRBV11-2; D gene: .; J gene: TRBJ1-3; CDR3 length: 15; CDR3 DNA: TGTGCCAGCAGCCCGGAGGGGTACTCTGGAAACACCATATATTTT; CDR3 protein: CASSPEGYSGNTIYF
clone size: .; V gene: TRBV5-6; D gene: .; J gene: TRBJ1-3; CDR3 length: 19; CDR3 DNA: TGTGCCAGCAGCTTGTGGGCGGGTGGACACCATATCTCTGGAAACACCATATATTTT; CDR3 protein: CASSLWAGGHHISGNTIYF
clone size: .; V gene: TRBV27; D gene: .; J gene: TRBJ2-7; CDR3 length: 14; CDR3 DNA: TGTGCCAGCAGTTTACAGGGGCCCAACTACGAGCAGTACTTC; CDR3 protein: CASSLQGPNYEQYF
clone size: .; V gene: TRBV27; D gene: TRBD2; J gene: TRBJ2-1; CDR3 length: 16; CDR3 DNA: TGTGCCAGCAGTTCCGGACTAGCGGGTGGCCGTGATGAGCAGTTCTTC; CDR3 protein: CASSSGLAGGRDEQFF
clone size: .; V gene: TRBV6-5; D gene: TRBD1; J gene: TRBJ1-2; CDR3 length: 16; CDR3 DNA: TGTGCCAGCAGTTACTCGTTTTCGGACAGGCCCTATGGCTACACCTTC; CDR3 protein: CASSYSFSDRPYGYTF
clone size: .; V gene: TRBV5-1; D gene: .; J gene: TRBJ2-1; CDR3 length: 12; CDR3 DNA: TGCGCCAGCAGCTTGGATCTCGGTGAGCAGTTCTTC; CDR3 protein: CASSLDLGEQFF
clone size: .; V gene: TRBV10-2; D gene: TRBD2; J gene: TRBJ2-3; CDR3 length: 14; CDR3 DNA: TGCGCCAGCAGTCTAGCGGGAGATACAGATACGCAGTATTTT; CDR3 protein: CASSLAGDTDTQYF
clone size: .; V gene: TRBV28; D gene: TRBD1; J gene: TRBJ1-2; CDR3 length: 16; CDR3 DNA: TGTGCCAGCAGCTCCTCCGGGACAGGGGGGATATATGGCTACACCTTC; CDR3 protein: CASSSSGTGGIYGYTF
clone size: .; V gene: TRBV29-1; D gene: .; J gene: TRBJ1-1; CDR3 length: 12; CDR3 DNA: TGCAGCGTTGAAGCGTTGGGGGCGGTGGCTTTCTTT; CDR3 protein: CSVEALGAVAFF
clone size: .; V gene: TRBV7-3; D gene: .; J gene: TRBJ2-3; CDR3 length: 15; CDR3 DNA: TGTGCCAGCAGCCCCCGCGCCTCTAGCACAGATACGCAGTATTTT; CDR3 protein: CASSPRASSTDTQYF
clone size: .; V gene: TRBV24-1; D gene: TRBD2; J gene: TRBJ2-7; CDR3 length: 16; CDR3 DNA: TGTGCCACCAGTGACCCCGGGACTAGCGGGAGGGACGAGCAGTACTTC; CDR3 protein: CATSDPGTSGRDEQYF
clone size: .; V gene: TRBV30; D gene: .; J gene: TRBJ1-1; CDR3 length: 14; CDR3 DNA: TGTGCCTGGAGTCGGGCAGGGACCGACACTGAAGCTTTCTTT; CDR3 protein: CAWSRAGTDTEAFF
clone size: .; V gene: TRBV27; D gene: .; J gene: TRBJ2-5; CDR3 length: 13; CDR3 DNA: TGTGCCAGCAGCCGTATAGGGTTCGAGACCCAGTACTTC; CDR3 protein: CASSRIGFETQYF
clone size: .; V gene: TRBV11-1; D gene: .; J gene: TRBJ2-2; CDR3 length: 16; CDR3 DNA: TGTGCCAGCAGCCGCCGGGACTCCCAGAACACCGGGGAGCTGTTTTTT; CDR3 protein: CASSRRDSQNTGELFF
clone size: .; V gene: TRBV10-3; D gene: .; J gene: TRBJ1-1; CDR3 length: 14; CDR3 DNA: TGTGCCATCAGTGATGGGGGGGCCGAGACTGAAGCTTTCTTT; CDR3 protein: CAISDGGAETEAFF
clone size: once; V gene: TRBV7-2; D gene: .; J gene: TRBJ1-3; CDR3 length: 15; CDR3 DNA: TGTGCCAGCAGCCTCGGACTGACGACTGGAAACACCATATATTTT; CDR3 protein: CASSLGLTTGNTIYF
clone size: .; V gene: TRBV21-1; D gene: .; J gene: TRBJ2-1; CDR3 length: 16; CDR3 DNA: TGTGCCAGCAGCAAAGTTAGGGCAGCCTCCTACAATGAGCAGTTCTTC; CDR3 protein: CASSKVRAASYNEQFF
clone size: .; V gene: TRBV28; D gene: .; J gene: TRBJ1-5; CDR3 length: 14; CDR3 DNA: TGTGCCACCCGCATGGGGGGCCGCAATCAGCCCCAGCATTTT; CDR3 protein: CATRMGGRNQPQHF
clone size: .; V gene: TRBV5-1; D gene: .; J gene: TRBJ2-5; CDR3 length: 16; CDR3 DNA: TGCGCCAGCAGCCCCCGAAGTCCGCCCTACCAAGAGACCCAGTACTTC; CDR3 protein: CASSPRSPPYQETQYF
clone size: .; V gene: TRBV2; D gene: .; J gene: TRBJ1-1; CDR3 length: 14; CDR3 DNA: TGTGCCAGCAGGGAGGGTGTAGTGGGCACTGAAGCTTTCTTT; CDR3 protein: CASREGVVGTEAFF
clone size: .; V gene: TRBV5-4; D gene: .; J gene: TRBJ2-3; CDR3 length: 17; CDR3 DNA: TGTGCCAGCAGCTTAGAGCAAGGGATGGGGACCGGGGATACGCAGTATTTT; CDR3 protein: CASSLEQGMGTGDTQYF
clone size: .; V gene: TRBV10-2; D gene: TRBD1; J gene: TRBJ2-1; CDR3 length: 15; CDR3 DNA: TGCGCCAGCAGTGAAGCCGGGACAGCGGCCGATGAGCAGTTCTTC; CDR3 protein: CASSEAGTAADEQFF